What follows are 20 T cell receptor beta chains derived from one specimen sequenced in a study of blood T cell repertoires in COVID-19. Generated by immunoSEQ multiplex PCR, the TCRdb table keeps only in-frame clones and is missing some. In the table there are about 140,000 clones, over 80% of which are singletons. The sample was PBMCs or T cells enriched from blood (not recorded which). All receptors derive from a man aged 65-85 years who had been exposed to COVID-19.

The rearrangement uses TRBV6-5 and TRBJ2-1; 8 nucleotides agree with TRBD2. The CDR3 has 15 amino acids. Germline CDR1 and CDR2: MNHEY and SVGAGI. Trimming at V came to 5 bases and at J to 8 bases, leaving 11 bases not matched to a gene. The CDR3, as DNA: TGTGCCAGCAGTAGACGGGAGGGCCGATACCATGAGCAGTTCTTC. Its protein is CASSRREGRYHEQFF.

The gene calls are TRBV3-1 (or the pseudogene TRBV3-2) and TRBJ1-6; D is unresolved. The CDR3 is 12 residues long. In germline, CDR1 is LGHDT, CDR2 YNNKEL (reference sequence). V lost 3 bases and J 7 bases, leaving 4 bases between the germline ends. The CDR3: CASSQQNSPLHF. In nucleotides, the CDR3 is TGTGCCAGCAGCCAGCAGAATTCACCCCTCCACTTT.

Details on this clone: Its ends do not fully match the called genes, so a read error is possible. The chain combines TRBV5-1 with TRBJ1-4, with D unclear. The CDR3 is 13 residues long. Germline CDR1 SGHRS, CDR2 YFSETQ. The CDR3: CASTRRSGEKLFF. CDR3 in DNA: TGCGCGAGCACAAGGAGGTCGGGTGAAAAACTGTTTTTT.

The chain combines TRBV11-2 with TRBJ1-5; unclear D gene. Germline V gives CDR1 SGHAT, CDR2 FQNNGV. The CDR3 loop spans 13 amino acids. V was cut by 1 base and J by 7 bases, with 8 bases left in between. As DNA, the CDR3 is TGTGCCAGCAGCTTAGGGCAGGCCCAGCCCCAGCATTTT. It codes for CASSLGQAQPQHF.

This rearrangement joins TRBV19 to TRBJ1-5; weak D call: TRBD1 (5 bases). V lost 5 bases, J lost 3 bases, and 14 bases lay in between. The CDR3 is made up of 15 amino acids. In germline, CDR1 is LNHDA, CDR2 SQIVND (reference sequence). The CDR3 region is CASSLGGGSNQPQHF. CDR3 nucleotide sequence: TGTGCCAGTAGTCTCGGGGGGGGTTCCAATCAGCCCCAGCATTTT.

The gene calls are TRBV28 and TRBJ2-7, with 7 nucleotides matching TRBD2. Looked up from germline, CDR1 is MDHEN and CDR2 is SYDVKM. This CDR3 is built from 15 residues. V shed 5 bases and J 2 bases; nucleotides not matched to a gene: 9. CDR3 loop: CASSGRGIRAYEQYF. The CDR3 nucleotides are TGTGCCAGCAGTGGGAGGGGCATCAGAGCCTACGAGCAGTACTTC. Full variable domain (missing parts from reference TRBV28 and TRBJ2-7): DVKVTQSSRYLVKRTGEKVFLECVQDMDHENMFWYRQDPGLGLRLIYFSYDVKMKEKGDIPEGYSVSREKKERFSLILESASTNQTSMYLCASSGRGIRAYEQYFGPGTRLTVT.

This chain uses TRBV24-1 with TRBJ2-3; 7 nucleotides align to TRBD2. Germline V gene sequence: CDR1 KGHDR, CDR2 SFDVKD. V lost 3 bases to trimming and J lost 1 base; unmatched junction nucleotides: 18. This CDR3 comprises 20 residues. CDR3 region: CATSDPLQAGTPSGTDTQYF. The CDR3, as DNA: TGTGCCACCAGTGATCCCCTGCAAGCGGGGACCCCCTCCGGCACAGATACGCAGTATTTT.

The chain recombines TRBV5-1 with TRBJ2-6, with 7 bases that match TRBD1. V was pared by 0 bases and J by 2 bases, with 8 bases of the junction left unmatched. Germline V gives CDR1 SGHRS, CDR2 YFSETQ. This CDR3 region has 18 residues. The CDR3 is CASSLEARGWAGANVLTF. The CDR3 DNA follows: TGCGCCAGCAGCTTGGAAGCCAGGGGGTGGGCTGGGGCCAACGTCCTGACTTTC.

This sequence joins TRBV29-1 and TRBJ2-7; 8 bases are shared with TRBD2. This CDR3 region has 12 residues. Losses at the gene ends were 7 bases for V and 3 bases for J; bases not matched to a gene: 5. The germline V gene encodes CDR1 SQVTM and CDR2 ANQGSEA. The CDR3 DNA reads as TGCAGCGCTCGGGAGGGGATCTACGAGCAGTACTTC. It specifies CSAREGIYEQYF.

This clone occurred a few times. The CDR3 loop is CASSLDREAFF. The CDR3 nucleotides read TGTGCCAGCAGTCTGGACAGAGAAGCTTTCTTT. The chain is built from TRBV12-3 or TRBV12-4 and TRBJ1-1; a weak D match, TRBD1 (6 bases). Between the trimmed V and J ends, which lost 5 bases and 8 bases, there was a span of 9 bases. There are 11 residues in the CDR3.

The chain links TRBV2 to TRBJ2-1, with D perhaps matching TRBD2 (6 bases). This CDR3 contains 11 residues. V shed 6 bases and J shed 12 bases, with 12 bases lying between them. Germline V CDR1 and CDR2: SNHLY, FYNNEI. The CDR3 protein is CASRAGMGQFF. CDR3 sequence (DNA): TGTGCCAGCAGGGCGGGGATGGGGCAGTTCTTC.

The chain recombines TRBV18 with TRBJ2-4; 9 bases map to TRBD1. Germline CDR1 KGHSH, CDR2 LQKENI. The CDR3 runs 15 residues. The trim removed 4 bases at V and 8 bases at J, leaving 9 bases unmatched. The CDR3 DNA follows: TGTGCCAGCTCACTGGGGGACAGGGTAGGAGACATTCAGTACTTC. This translates into CASSLGDRVGDIQYF.

CDR3 nucleotides: TGCAGCGTCAGACTAGAGAGCTCCTACGAGCAGTACTTC. It codes for CSVRLESSYEQYF. This chain links TRBV29-1 with TRBJ2-7; the D gene is possibly TRBD2 (6 bases). CDR1 is SQVTM, CDR2 ANQGSEA, per germline. This CDR3 is 13 amino acids long. Trimming cost V 6 bases and J 0 bases, with 12 bases left between them.

The chain uses TRBV7-2 and TRBJ1-1, with 8 positions matching TRBD1. CDR3 length: 13 amino acids. After removal of 5 bases from V and 5 bases from J, the junction contained 4 bases not matched to a gene. Germline assignment: CDR1 SGHTA and CDR2 FQGNSA. CDR3 sequence: CASSQGASTEAFF. The DNA for the CDR3 is TGTGCCAGCAGCCAGGGGGCCTCGACTGAAGCTTTCTTT.

This chain joins TRBV6-5 and TRBJ2-1; 10 positions agree with TRBD2. Germline CDR1 reads MNHEY; CDR2 reads SVGAGI. J was trimmed by 4 bases and V by 8 bases; bases with no gene match: 2. This CDR3 has 13 amino acids. This CDR3 reads CASGTSEYNEQFF. DNA for the CDR3: TGTGCCAGCGGGACTAGCGAATACAATGAGCAGTTCTTC.

V usage is TRBV7-8 and J usage is TRBJ2-3; 8 nucleotides line up with TRBD2. V shed 2 bases and J 2 bases; nucleotides not matched to a gene: 15. The CDR3 loop spans 19 amino acids. CDR1 SGHVS and CDR2 FQNEAQ come from the germline V gene. CDR3 DNA sequence: TGTGCCAGCAGCTTACTTGAAAGCGCGGGAGGTTTTTTCACAGATACGCAGTATTTT. It is translated as CASSLLESAGGFFTDTQYF.

J is TRBJ2-2 and V is TRBV11-2; 11 bases fit TRBD1. Trimming at V came to 6 bases and at J to 5 bases, leaving 5 bases not matched to a gene. The germline V gene encodes CDR1 SGHAT and CDR2 FQNNGV. The CDR3 loop spans 15 amino acids. The chain's CDR3 is CASRRTGGATGELFF. The CDR3 DNA reads TGTGCCAGCAGGCGGACAGGGGGCGCGACCGGGGAGCTGTTTTTT.

This clone has only a few counts. Written as DNA, the CDR3 is TGTGCCAGCCGTGGGGCATGGAACACCATATATTTT. Residues: CASRGAWNTIYF. V gene TRBV14 combines with J gene TRBJ1-3, with D perhaps matching TRBD1 (5 bases). V was cut by 8 bases and J by 7 bases, with 12 bases left in between. The CDR3 contains 12 residues. Germline lookup yields CDR1 SGHDN and CDR2 FVKESK.

The rearrangement joins TRBV19 to TRBJ1-1; D gene uncertain. The CDR3 runs to 14 residues. Germline V lookup: CDR1 LNHDA, CDR2 SQIVND (reference sequence). The germline V and J ends were trimmed by 1 base and 4 bases, with 10 bases remaining between them. CDR3: CASSIGAGSTEAFF. The CDR3 DNA reads TGTGCCAGTAGTATAGGGGCGGGATCCACTGAAGCTTTCTTT.

This clone was seen once. The chain is built from TRBV9 and TRBJ1-6, with 10 positions matching TRBD1. J gave up 8 bases and V 3 bases, and 5 bases lay outside the gene matches. Germline V gives CDR1 SGDLS, CDR2 YYNGEE. This CDR3 spans 15 amino acids. CDR3 coding DNA: TGTGCCAGCAGCGGAATCGGGACAGGGGATTCACCCCTCCACTTT. Protein sequence: CASSGIGTGDSPLHF.